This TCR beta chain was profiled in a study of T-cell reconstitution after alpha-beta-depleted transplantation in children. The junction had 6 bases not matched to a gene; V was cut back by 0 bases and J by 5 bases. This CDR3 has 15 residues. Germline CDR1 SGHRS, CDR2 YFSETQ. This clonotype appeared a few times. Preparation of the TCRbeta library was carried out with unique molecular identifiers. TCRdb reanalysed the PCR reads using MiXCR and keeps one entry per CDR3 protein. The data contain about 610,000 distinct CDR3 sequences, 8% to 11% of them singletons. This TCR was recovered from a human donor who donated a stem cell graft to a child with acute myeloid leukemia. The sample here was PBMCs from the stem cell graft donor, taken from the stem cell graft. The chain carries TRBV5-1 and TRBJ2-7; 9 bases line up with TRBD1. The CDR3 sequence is CASSLEGQGSDEQYF. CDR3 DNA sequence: TGCGCCAGCAGCTTGGAAGGACAGGGGTCGGACGAGCAGTACTTC. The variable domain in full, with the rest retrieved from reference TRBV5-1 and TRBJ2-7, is KAGVTQTPRYLIKTRGQQVTLSCSPISGHRSVSWYQQTPGQGLQFLFEYFSETQRNKGNFPGRFSGRQFSNSRSEMNVSTLELGDSALYLCASSLEGQGSDEQYFGPGTRLTVT.